By share, the clone carrying this T cell receptor beta chain counts as medium-sized. The target antigen is unknown. The data are from a study of metastatic and nonmetastatic thyroid tumors. At the level of the study: Comparison of repertoires was carried out across blood and tumor or nodule tissue from malignant and benign thyroid patients. Whole-study results and caveats: The reported finding was significantly higher TCR beta diversity in malignant thyroid tumors relative to benign nodules, in blood and tumor.

Per the original data handling: Using the CDR3 differences seen across clinicopathological groups, the authors built a distant-metastasis classifier for papillary thyroid cancer, which was meant to discriminate distant-metastatic patients. MiXCR reprocessed the PCR reads for TCRdb. TCRdb, rather than the study authors, made the V and J calls. The sample has about 15,000 clones, 25% seen once. Patients had received no treatment of any kind before thyroid surgery. The specimen was tumor tissue. The sequence came from a female donor with papillary thyroid cancer or a benign thyroid nodule (not recorded which). Some clones in this sample may be carry-over from other donors' samples.

CDR3 coding DNA: TGTGCCAGTAGGGGGACAGGGATAGCCGGGGAGCTGTTTTTT. Translating it yields CASRGTGIAGELFF. The chain is built from TRBV19 and TRBJ2-2, with TRBD1 matching 9 bases. V shed 6 bases, J shed 6 bases, and the junction held 5 bases outside the gene matches. The CDR3 extends over 14 amino acids. The germline gives CDR1 LNHDA, CDR2 SQIVND (reference sequence). Full variable domain (outside the CDR3, taken from reference TRBV19 and TRBJ2-2): DGGITQSPKYLFRKEGQNVTLSCEQNLNHDAMYWYRQDPGQGLRLIYYSQIVNDFQKGDIAEGYSVSREKKESFPLTVTSAQKNPTAFYLCASRGTGIAGELFFGEGSRLTVL.